Listed here is a single T cell receptor (beta chain). The sample originates from a study of blood T cell repertoires in COVID-19. The repertoire was sequenced with immunoSEQ multiplex PCR; TCRdb's copy has only in-frame clones and lacks some. The sample records 200,000 to 250,000 clones, over 80% being singletons. The junction had 3 bases not matched to a gene; V was cut back by 1 base and J by 7 bases. Germline CDR1 SGHDN, CDR2 FVKESK. This CDR3 comprises 15 residues. The specimen was PBMCs or T cells enriched from blood (not recorded which). The source is a young woman who had been exposed to COVID-19. This sequence joins TRBV14 and TRBJ2-1, with 11 bases matching TRBD2. The CDR3 protein is CASSQVTSGRNEQFF. For the CDR3, the DNA is TGTGCCAGCAGCCAAGTAACTAGCGGGAGAAATGAGCAGTTCTTC. Filled out from reference TRBV14 and TRBJ2-1, the complete variable domain reads EAGVTQFPSHSVIEKGQTVTLRCDPISGHDNLYWYRRVMGKEIKFLLHFVKESKQDESGMPNNRFLAERTGGTYSTLKVQPAELEDSGVYFCASSQVTSGRNEQFFGPGTRLTVL.